Detailed here is one T cell receptor (beta chain). The antigen remains undetermined. Relapse was seen in all patients after autologous stem cell transplantation, and brentuximab vedotin exposure was variable. Repertoires were generated with immunoSEQ multiplex PCR, while TCRdb's copy carries only in-frame clones and drops some. The repertoire holds fewer than 110,000 clones, with roughly 91% as singletons. The data belong to a study of PD-1 blockade in classical Hodgkin lymphoma. Study findings and constraints: Some patients started nivolumab under 1 year after ASCT, and they were excluded. Only CD4+ TCR diversity, not CD8+, had risen significantly by C4D1.

V dropped 6 bases and J dropped 3 bases, with 14 bases sitting between them. Germline CDR1 and CDR2: SEHNR and FQNEAQ (reference sequence). The CDR3 has 15 amino acids. This TCR was recovered from a human donor with classical Hodgkin lymphoma. This chain uses TRBV7-9 with TRBJ2-2, with D perhaps TRBD1 (6 bases). Here the sequenced sample was peripheral blood mononuclear cells (PBMCs), taken before the second cycle of nivolumab. CDR3 bases: TGTGCCAGCAGACGTAGGGGGAAGGACACCGGGGAGCTGTTTTTT. Amino acid sequence: CASRRRGKDTGELFF.